This T cell receptor (beta chain) was found in a study of T cells in narcolepsy. Study-wide points: Healthy controls reportedly lacked the autoreactive clonotypes serially found in patients' blood. Autoreactive clone sequences were missing from some blood memory CD4+ repertoires.

The table came from immunoSEQ multiplex PCR; TCRdb's copy has only in-frame clones and leaves some out. Found here are roughly 30,000 clones, around 79% of them singletons; the top ten hold 6.6%. CDR1 and CDR2 from the germline V gene are SGHAT and FQNNGV. CDR3 length equals 13 residues. Trimming removed 2 bases from V and 10 bases from J, with 15 bases in between. Note on this clone: As yet, its antigen is unknown.

The sequence was obtained from a human donor in good health. The sequencing sample was made of memory (CD45RA-) CD4+ T cells from blood. The V and J genes are TRBV11-2 and TRBJ2-7; a possible D gene is TRBD2 (5 bases). CDR3 in DNA: TGTGCCAGCAGCTTACGGAAGGACTCCCCTCAGTACTTC. Residues: CASSLRKDSPQYF.